This T cell receptor (beta chain) was sequenced for a study of cytomegalovirus exposure and HLA in healthy donors (dated by TCRdb to about 2017). Concerning the study at large: In an earlier analysis of 550 to 750 of the donors, around 300 Gb of sequence data and just under 120 million unique TCR beta sequences from 150 million to 200 million T cells were reported. An early release that covered fewer than 800 HLA-typed donors contained about 300 gigabases of sequencing data and tens of millions of unique TCR sequences. Of the roughly 430 genotyped donors, around 81% fell in the genetic ancestry cluster associated with self-reported Caucasian donors. The study was designed to test whether signatures of past pathogen exposure could be identified by cataloging public T cell receptors. The T cell repertoires of several hundred subjects were profiled by immunosequencing and related to cytomegalovirus serostatus. Along with the 666-subject first cohort, a separate validation cohort of approximately 110 different subjects was used. To predict cytomegalovirus infection status, the study brought together high-throughput TCR immunosequencing, statistical association of individual TCRs with disease status, and machine learning. To study patterns of TCR occurrence, a later analysis re-analyzed previously published TCR beta repertoires from hundreds of donors and added high-resolution HLA genotyping. Rather than drawing on any new phenotypic data, the later analysis identified candidate immune exposures from TCR beta sequences and the way those sequences occurred across donors. An earlier analysis of fewer than 700 of the donors applied high-throughput TCR beta sequencing to assess whether each TCR beta V gene segment acted as functional or pseudogenic. Donor age, sex, ethnicity and CMV serostatus were compiled alongside the repertoire data. A later genetic analysis took genome-wide SNP genotypes for about three fifths of the roughly 700 donors and used that subset as a discovery cohort. All discovery cohort repertoires had been generated using a single sequencing platform. Class I and class II HLA loci were covered by the typing at four-digit resolution. The number of donors typed differed by locus, with about 629-630 for A, B, C, DRB1 and DQB1, 522 for DQA1, some 570 for DPA1, and approximately 470 for DPB1. Several DR-DQ haplotypes were treated as single units for association and clustering because of strong linkage in the cohort. Across roughly 420 genotyped donors of the cohort, an average of about 250,000 unique TCR beta nucleotide sequences per donor were sequenced, and 15% to 20% of those sequences were non-productive. General conclusions and limits of the study: According to a later analysis, TCR association rates differed among HLA loci, with DRB1 alleles showing the most associated TCRs and HLA-C alleles showing the fewest. This cohort had only TCR beta chains sequenced, and the lack of alpha or paired-chain data limited which features could be detected. Cytomegalovirus status was reported to be diagnosed by the classifier with high specificity and sensitivity in both the original and validation cohorts. Broadly in line with IMGT annotations, most TCR beta V segments showed up in productive rearrangements about 90% or about 30% of the time in an earlier analysis of approximately 640 of the donors. Roughly uniform sequencing depth across donors was assumed in presence/absence analyses, although this assumption may not hold. The authors suggested that the approach could potentially be extended to other disease states and immunological phenotypes. In a later genetic analysis, fewer N-insertions in productive TCRs were reported among donors in an Asian-associated ancestry cluster than the roughly 700-donor mean. In a later analysis, HLA-associated TCR beta chains showed more clonal expansion and lower generation probabilities than non-associated chains that were equally common. Assigning TCR associations to individual alleles was difficult when HLA alleles, especially DR and DQ, strongly co-occurred. A group of highly shared sequence variants was considered likely to be a technical artifact of the sequencing pipeline. A total of 164 TCR beta chains were listed by the study as associated with cytomegalovirus. A further reported finding was that TCR beta sequences accurately predicted the HLA-A and HLA-B alleles for most subjects in the first cohort. Because counts were too low, roughly 17 rarely observed V segments, including chromosome 9 orphons, were left out of the earlier analysis of a few hundred of the donors. Because HLA typing was missing for some donors at each locus, association tests included only the typed subset. V-gene and J-gene trimming of TCR beta chains was associated with a missense DCLRE1C variant in a later genetic analysis, and the association was replicated in an independent cohort. In vitro tests confirmed that three of the cytomegalovirus-associated TCR beta chains recognize cytomegalovirus antigens. Specific HLA alleles were associated with 16,951 TCR beta sequences at a false discovery rate of 0.05 in a later analysis. CMV serostatus was the only immune exposure information available for the cohort. Most CMV-associated TCR beta chains appeared to be HLA-restricted in a later analysis, and the HLA associations seemed to be driven largely by CMV exposure. A later analysis reported that several top co-occurrence clusters appeared linked to parvovirus B19, influenza, CMV and Epstein-Barr virus. While some public TCRs were present in many individuals, most TCR sequences turned up only very rarely across donors. Linkage disequilibrium might explain the correlated functional status among segregating V segments, but an unknown experimental factor could not be ruled out. Because the 87-base-pair reads could not distinguish some IMGT-functional V segments, including TRBV6-2 and TRBV6-3, those segments were excluded.

This clone was detected only once. Its antigen target is currently unknown. Qualities for individual bases were not recorded, and no much larger clone is one base off. The cohort was made up of approximately 670 healthy bone marrow donors. At the time of sampling, every cohort member was nominally healthy, though immune exposures that went unrecorded were likely present. The donor was CMV seronegative and belonged to the group of more than 300 seronegative cohort members. A peripheral blood sample was collected from each donor, and TCR beta sequencing was performed on peripheral blood mononuclear cells. The Qiagen DNeasy Blood Extraction Kit was used to extract genomic DNA from the blood cell samples. The library was prepared using the immunoSEQ multiplex PCR assay. The multiplex PCR relied on a mix of 60 forward primers for TCR Vbeta segments and 13 reverse primers for TCR Jbeta segments. The CDR3 region of rearranged TCR beta genes was amplified from genomic DNA by a multiplex PCR assay. Amplified TCR beta libraries were sequenced as 87-base-pair reads on the Illumina HiSeq System. From the authors' description of their analysis: In a later analysis, some 80 million unique TCR beta chains were counted across the roughly 610 repertoires, and approximately 9.9 million of these chains were shared by at least two donors. Raw reads were error-corrected and collapsed into unique sequences by a nearest-neighbor algorithm in which closely related sequences were merged to remove PCR and sequencing errors. Alignment of CDR3 sequences to IMGT reference sequences was used to assign V, D and J gene segments. For a sequence to be retained, a match of at least six nucleotides was required to both a V gene segment and a J gene segment. Rearrangements were called productive when the CDR3 lacked stop codons and stayed in frame with V and J; all others were non-productive. CDR3 was defined by IMGT convention, running from the second conserved V-encoded cysteine to the conserved J-encoded phenylalanine. In an earlier analysis of more than 550 of the donors, sequences lacking an unambiguous match to a single V gene segment were excluded. In an earlier analysis of almost 600 of the donors, a V segment was called functional when productive rearrangements were above 56.7%, and segregating when the standard deviation between donors exceeded 5%. To diagnose cytomegalovirus status from the catalog of TCR beta chain sequences, a statistical classification framework was built. In a later analysis, V and J genes were assigned by comparing TCR nucleotide sequences against IMGT/GENE-DB human TR gene sequences. The TCRdist pipeline was used in a later analysis to assign CDR3 sequences and most-parsimonious VDJ recombination scenarios. A later analysis defined each TCR beta chain by its CDR3 amino acid sequence plus V-gene family, and excluded reads lacking a unique V-gene family. As a way to deal with suspected cross-contamination and a sequencing artifact, a later analysis dropped 500 to 700 nucleotide sequences that were highly shared and had low generation probability. In a later analysis, a clonal expansion index for each public chain was calculated from normalized within-repertoire ranks of inferred template counts. A later analysis computed generation probabilities with a VDJ recombination model fitted to out-of-frame rearrangements, and checked the results against IGoR. Hypergeometric tests were used in a later analysis to score TCR-TCR, TCR-HLA and TCR-CMV co-occurrence, with a repertoire-size bias correction applied to the TCR pairs. A later analysis estimated false discovery rates by permuting HLA or CMV assignments 20 times. In a later analysis, co-occurring TCRs were grouped using DBSCAN, and TCRdist sequence similarity was added for clustering within HLA-allele-positive subsets. Repertoires with fewer than 30,000 or more than 120,000 public chains, plus five repertoires with anomalous nucleotide sharing, were excluded from co-occurrence clustering. The table was pulled from immuneACCESS by TCRdb, which kept in-frame rearrangements only. Such tables lose some clones; where checked, under half of the loss comes from unresolved V genes, and the rest has no known cause. That table furnishes V, J and clone size, whereas the DNA furnished D and trimming. For this sample there are hundreds of thousands of clones; 75% to 80% appear just once. The leading ten clones occupy 1.8% of the sample.

The CDR3 numbers 13 residues from cysteine through phenylalanine. Just the 39-base CDR3 DNA is kept, in frame starting at base 1. The CDR1 and CDR2 encoded by the germline V gene are SGDLS and YYNGEE. At the junction V is shortened by 3 bases and J by 5 bases, with 6 bases in between. The chain is assembled from TRBV9 and TRBJ1-6; there is no confident call for the D gene. The clonotype comes from a male donor in good health and CMV-seronegative. The sample consisted of PBMCs. CDR3 sequence: CASSAPDNSPLHF. The DNA is as follows: TGTGCCAGCAGCGCCCCCGATAATTCACCCCTCCACTTT.